This T cell receptor (beta chain) was retrieved from a study of blood T cells in healthy people across ages. Study-wide points: When one million T cells were used, diversity estimates were thought to be underestimates. Samples with more naive T cells showed higher observed beta diversity.

This clonotype occurred a few times. The antigen is not known. Primed by a sample-barcoded 5' primer and a J-beta primer mix, a second PCR proceeded for about 6 to 12 cycles. The template-switch adaptor, which had 12 random nucleotides, put a tag on each cDNA molecule. Each single sample gave us at least 3 million CDR3-containing paired-end reads. TCRdb itself ran the 5' RACE reads through MiXCR, one entry per CDR3 protein. In the table there are 1.6 million or so distinct CDR3 sequences, about 32% of which are singletons. Material: blood. The origin of this receptor is a woman in her twenties or thirties in good health.

CDR3 nucleotide sequence: TGTGCCAGCAGCCGGAGCGGGAGACCTTACGAGCAGTACTTC. It specifies CASSRSGRPYEQYF. This rearrangement joins TRBV7-9 to TRBJ2-7, with 8 bases matching TRBD2. This CDR3 contains 14 residues. V shed 5 bases and J 4 bases; nucleotides not matched to a gene: 7. Germline CDR1 is SEHNR and CDR2 is FQNEAQ (reference sequence).